This is a list of T cell receptor beta chains from one sample in a study of PD-1 blockade in classical Hodgkin lymphoma. The repertoire was sequenced with immunoSEQ multiplex PCR; TCRdb's copy has only in-frame clones and lacks some. Found here are 29,000 or so clones, about 90% of them singletons; the top ten hold about 0.33%. Sequencing was done on a sample of CD4+ T cells from blood. These receptors came from a human donor with classical Hodgkin lymphoma. The CDR3 runs from the conserved cysteine through the conserved F or W. Size tells how often a clone was seen (once, few, many) or the class of an expanded clone, and some rows leave it out.

clone_size j_call v_call cdr3_aa
NA TRBJ2-1 TRBV7-2 CASSLVFNEQFF
NA TRBJ2-1 TRBV5-1 CASSLGTSGNEQFF
NA TRBJ2-2 TRBV7-2 CASNRLAGQNTGELFF
once TRBJ1-5 TRBV6-1 CASKGTGGSYQPQHF
NA TRBJ1-5 TRBV19 CASSNREEYQPQHF
NA TRBJ1-3 TRBV7-4 CASSLAEDTGSGNTIYF
NA TRBJ2-1 TRBV2 CASSFRDSHSFYNEQFF
NA TRBJ2-3 TRBV5-4 CASSWTSSSLSTDTQYF
once TRBJ2-5 TRBV5-8 CASSFGGQGNQETQYF
NA TRBJ2-5 TRBV19 CASSPGLEETQYF
NA TRBJ2-1 TRBV7-2 CASSFGEWTGEQFF
once TRBJ2-7 TRBV18 CASSPGTGARTNEQYF
NA TRBJ2-3 TRBV9 CASSPTAGYTDTQYF
NA TRBJ2-7 TRBV10-3 CAISDGPQTNYEQYF
few TRBJ2-1 TRBV7-2 CASSYASGEQFF
once TRBJ1-5 TRBV23-1 CASSQRRGMSSIRQPQHF
NA TRBJ1-2 TRBV2 CASSEAFRTGGYGYTF
NA TRBJ2-1 TRBV10-3 CAISSGGYNEQFF
NA TRBJ2-6 TRBV7-2 CASSSRISGANVLTF
NA TRBJ2-5 TRBV9 CASSVGSLGGLETQYF
NA TRBJ1-5 TRBV11-2 CASSFGSNQPQHF
NA TRBJ1-2 TRBV10-3 CAISDGEAYYGYTF
NA TRBJ1-4 TRBV4-3 CASSQETGVDEKLFF
NA TRBJ2-7 TRBV5-4 CASSLARDRAAAGVGEQYF
NA TRBJ2-7 TRBV10-3 CAISEGLTYEQYF
NA TRBJ2-1 TRBV11-3 CASSLAGVYNEQFF
once TRBJ2-3 TRBV10-3 CAISESRGTDTQYF
once TRBJ1-2 TRBV14 CASSQGVNYGYTF
NA TRBJ2-4 TRBV19 CASSMPPRPKNIQYF
NA TRBJ1-1 TRBV11-2 CASSFAGGMNTEAFF
NA TRBJ2-5 TRBV11-2 CASSLNPGQGETQYF
NA TRBJ2-3 TRBV4-3 CASLPRGLSTDTQYF
NA TRBJ2-3 TRBV7-2 CASSLGAGVDTQYF
NA TRBJ2-4 TRBV11-2 CASMLGGAKNIQYF
NA TRBJ2-6 TRBV2 CASTGTGANVLTF
once TRBJ2-7 TRBV19 CASSIGVSSYEQYF
NA TRBJ2-1 TRBV7-2 CASSLSLRPNNEQFF
NA TRBJ2-3 TRBV18 CASSQGPDHHDTQYF
NA TRBJ2-1 TRBV10-3 CAIRSTYNEQFF
NA TRBJ2-2 TRBV18 CASSPVGGVFGELFF
NA TRBJ2-3 TRBV5-1 CASRQGDNTDTQYF
NA TRBJ2-3 TRBV11-2 CASSLGGTDTQYF
NA TRBJ2-2 TRBV23-1 CASSQTLGQGLSRINTGELFF
NA TRBJ1-5 TRBV7-9 CASSLQGAKPQHF
NA TRBJ2-5 TRBV5-1 CASSLEGQGTQYF
NA TRBJ2-2 TRBV7-3 CASSTNRGAGELFF
NA TRBJ2-3 TRBV6-5 CASSYRQGTQYF
NA TRBJ2-3 TRBV7-2 CASSLGSGRAHRLSATQYF